A selection of T cell receptor beta chains follows, all from one sample in a study of T cells after posttransplantation cyclophosphamide. Repertoires were generated with immunoSEQ multiplex PCR, while TCRdb's copy carries only in-frame clones and drops some. The sample counts some 10,000 clones, none seen once; the ten largest own approximately 15%. The sequencing used PBMCs, collected after allogeneic stem cell transplant with posttransplant cyclophosphamide. The receptors shown here come from a female patient in her forties who received an allogeneic stem cell transplant from a related donor, was CMV-positive, and had no GVHD. Some T cells may possibly be graft donor cells. Both conserved end residues are part of each CDR3. Clone size is shown for a subset of rows, as once, few, many or a class of expanded clone.

size: many; J: TRBJ2-7; V: TRBV28; CDR3: CASSLLQLTYEQYF
size: many; J: TRBJ2-3; V: TRBV6-1; CDR3: CASSENPRWTGSVDTQYF
size: many; J: TRBJ2-7; V: TRBV11-2; CDR3: CASSSKFYRVNEQYF
size: many; J: TRBJ2-1; V: TRBV9; CDR3: CASSVAGAYNEQFF
size: many; J: TRBJ1-2; V: TRBV15; CDR3: CATSRAGGGYTF
size: NA; J: TRBJ1-2; V: TRBV6-4; CDR3: CASSGQGSYGYTF
size: many; J: TRBJ2-5; V: TRBV9; CDR3: CASSTTTGDGRETQYF
size: many; J: TRBJ1-1; V: TRBV27; CDR3: CASSLLGLGGAFF
size: many; J: TRBJ2-3; V: TRBV6-6; CDR3: CASSPGGGRRDTQYF
size: many; J: TRBJ2-3; V: TRBV6-5; CDR3: CASSWTGLSTDTQYF
size: many; J: TRBJ2-7; V: TRBV19; CDR3: CASSPSRWAEQYF
size: many; J: TRBJ2-1; V: TRBV10-3; CDR3: CAISAVVESFNEQFF
size: many; J: TRBJ1-1; V: TRBV6-5; CDR3: CASSSYRANTEAFF
size: many; J: TRBJ2-7; V: TRBV10-3; CDR3: CAINSNPGGYEQYF
size: many; J: TRBJ1-1; V: TRBV19; CDR3: CASIEGVNTEAFF
size: many; J: TRBJ2-7; V: TRBV7-9; CDR3: CASSLPGQGVREQYF
size: many; J: TRBJ2-7; V: TRBV27; CDR3: CASSVTGHSYEQYF
size: many; J: TRBJ2-5; V: TRBV7-9; CDR3: CASSPGGWGGKYQETQYF
size: NA; J: TRBJ2-7; V: TRBV25-1; CDR3: CASSGGPPPLYEQYF
size: many; J: TRBJ2-1; V: TRBV5-1; CDR3: CASAGTATNNEQFF
size: NA; J: NA; V: TRBV14; CDR3: CASSPPGGTYEQYF
size: many; J: TRBJ1-2; V: TRBV7-8; CDR3: CASSLGSGHLGSSYGYTF
size: many; J: TRBJ2-6; V: TRBV30; CDR3: CAWRPPTLPGANVLTF
size: many; J: TRBJ1-4; V: TRBV7-6; CDR3: CASSRGGAGREKLFF
size: NA; J: TRBJ2-3; V: TRBV9; CDR3: CASSPPTSGSPDTQYF
size: many; J: TRBJ2-1; V: TRBV4-1; CDR3: CASSHSLSSYNEQFF
size: many; J: TRBJ2-1; V: TRBV27; CDR3: CASSSTGQGYNEQFF
size: many; J: TRBJ2-1; V: TRBV5-5; CDR3: CASSPRLGVYNEQFF
size: many; J: TRBJ1-2; V: TRBV5-1; CDR3: CASSLASGDYGYTF
size: many; J: TRBJ2-1; V: TRBV10-1; CDR3: CASSEQRGSYNEQFF
size: many; J: TRBJ2-3; V: TRBV18; CDR3: CASSPKGSTDTQYF